These T cell receptor beta chains were read from a single sample in a study of blood T cell repertoires in COVID-19. Some clones are missing from TCRdb's copy, which holds only in-frame ones; the method was immunoSEQ multiplex PCR. The sample includes around 300,000 clones, nearly 90% seen only once; the top ten take 1.7%. The sample taken for sequencing was PBMCs or T cells enriched from blood (not recorded which). The source of these receptors is a young woman with acute COVID-19. The CDR3 runs from the conserved cysteine through the conserved F or W. Fields, in order: V gene, clone size, J gene, D gene, CDR3 protein, CDR3 DNA. A D gene is named only where the DNA matches it firmly. Clone size is given for some rows only: seen once, a few or many times, or a class if the clone is expanded.

TRBV12-3/TRBV12-4,.,TRBJ2-7,.,CASSTGHYEQYF,TGTGCCAGCAGTACAGGACACTACGAGCAGTACTTC
TRBV6-2/TRBV6-3,.,TRBJ1-2,.,CASSSDNLVAGYTF,TGTGCCAGCAGTTCCGACAATCTTGTAGCGGGCTACACCTTC
TRBV7-7,.,TRBJ2-5,TRBD1,CASSFGQGALETQYF,TGTGCTAGCAGCTTCGGACAGGGGGCTTTGGAGACCCAGTACTTC
TRBV19,.,TRBJ1-1,TRBD1,CASSRDRKSNTEAFF,TGTGCCAGTAGTAGGGACAGGAAATCGAACACTGAAGCTTTCTTT
TRBV4-2,.,TRBJ2-4,TRBD1,CASSQTEGGLAKNIQYF,TGTGCCAGCAGCCAAACGGAAGGGGGCTTAGCCAAAAACATTCAGTACTTC
TRBV28,.,TRBJ1-2,.,CASSSQTGIKGYGYTF,TGTGCCAGCAGTTCCCAAACCGGGATTAAAGGCTATGGCTACACCTTC
TRBV30,.,TRBJ1-6,TRBD1,CAWRQPGQGNSPLHF,TGTGCCTGGAGGCAACCGGGACAGGGAAATTCACCCCTCCACTTT
TRBV28,.,TRBJ1-3,.,CASSSVRSGNTIYF,TGTGCCAGCAGTTCCGTTCGCTCTGGAAACACCATATATTTT
TRBV4-3,.,TRBJ2-1,TRBD1,CASSQDPGTGPLNEQFF,TGCGCCAGCAGCCAAGATCCCGGGACAGGGCCCCTCAATGAGCAGTTCTTC
TRBV19,.,TRBJ2-1,.,CASRADYNEQFF,TGTGCCAGTAGGGCGGACTACAATGAGCAGTTCTTC
TRBV7-6,.,TRBJ2-5,.,CASSLSGQGETQYF,TGTGCCAGCAGCTTATCGGGGCAGGGGGAGACCCAGTACTTC
TRBV2,.,TRBJ1-2,.,CASSERVGQNDGYTF,TGTGCCAGCAGTGAAAGGGTTGGACAGAACGATGGCTACACCTTC
TRBV4-3,.,TRBJ1-2,.,CASGSRGVEGYTF,TGCGCCAGCGGCAGCAGGGGTGTCGAGGGCTACACCTTC
TRBV6-6,.,TRBJ2-7,TRBD2,CASSYSDSGSEQYF,TGTGCCAGCAGTTACTCCGATAGCGGGAGCGAGCAGTACTTC
TRBV28,.,TRBJ2-3,TRBD2,CASSFPEGGRDTQYF,TGTGCCAGCAGTTTCCCCGAGGGAGGGAGAGATACGCAGTATTTT
TRBV28,.,TRBJ2-4,.,CASSFWGGGMDKNIQYF,TGTGCCAGCAGTTTTTGGGGGGGCGGGATGGACAAAAACATTCAGTACTTC
TRBV6-5,.,TRBJ2-7,.,CASSYSKTSYEQYF,TGTGCCAGCAGTTACTCTAAGACAAGCTACGAGCAGTACTTC
TRBV7-9,.,TRBJ1-4,.,CASSPREGRKEKLFF,TGTGCCAGCAGCCCCCGTGAGGGGAGGAAGGAAAAACTGTTTTTT
TRBV5-1,.,TRBJ1-2,.,CASSLDSTPLLGYGYTF,TGCGCCAGCAGCTTGGACAGTACCCCCCTTCTTGGCTATGGCTACACCTTC
TRBV7-6,few,TRBJ2-3,TRBD2,CASSLGPSGNTDTQYF,TGTGCCAGCAGCTTAGGCCCTAGCGGGAACACAGATACGCAGTATTTT
TRBV5-1,.,TRBJ2-5,.,CASSLEVLRAETQYF,TGCGCCAGCAGCTTGGAAGTTCTGAGGGCGGAGACCCAGTACTTC
TRBV6-5,.,TRBJ2-7,TRBD2,CASRTGGPYEQYF,TGTGCCAGCAGAACGGGAGGACCCTACGAGCAGTACTTC
TRBV11-2,once,TRBJ2-7,TRBD2,CASSPISGLAFSYEQYF,TGTGCCAGCAGCCCCATCTCAGGACTAGCGTTTTCCTACGAGCAGTACTTC
TRBV19,.,TRBJ1-6,TRBD1,CASSIDRESPLHF,TGTGCCAGTAGTATCGACAGGGAATCACCCCTCCACTTT
TRBV3-1/TRBV3-2,.,TRBJ2-3,TRBD2,CASSQTGTTSTDTQYF,TGTGCCAGCAGCCAGACCGGGACTACTAGCACAGATACGCAGTATTTT
TRBV19,.,TRBJ2-7,TRBD1,CASSPRPGQGLYEQYF,TGTGCCAGTAGTCCACGACCGGGACAGGGGTTGTACGAGCAGTACTTC
TRBV19,.,TRBJ1-2,.,CASSSPRGVAAYGYTF,TGTGCCAGTAGTTCCCCGCGGGGGGTCGCGGCCTATGGCTACACCTTC
TRBV28,.,TRBJ1-4,TRBD1,CASSLETGVTNEKLFF,TGTGCCAGCAGTTTAGAAACAGGGGTTACTAATGAAAAACTGTTTTTT
TRBV5-1,.,TRBJ1-5,TRBD1,CASTPTGGENQPQHF,TGCGCCAGCACGCCGACAGGGGGGGAGAATCAGCCCCAGCATTTT